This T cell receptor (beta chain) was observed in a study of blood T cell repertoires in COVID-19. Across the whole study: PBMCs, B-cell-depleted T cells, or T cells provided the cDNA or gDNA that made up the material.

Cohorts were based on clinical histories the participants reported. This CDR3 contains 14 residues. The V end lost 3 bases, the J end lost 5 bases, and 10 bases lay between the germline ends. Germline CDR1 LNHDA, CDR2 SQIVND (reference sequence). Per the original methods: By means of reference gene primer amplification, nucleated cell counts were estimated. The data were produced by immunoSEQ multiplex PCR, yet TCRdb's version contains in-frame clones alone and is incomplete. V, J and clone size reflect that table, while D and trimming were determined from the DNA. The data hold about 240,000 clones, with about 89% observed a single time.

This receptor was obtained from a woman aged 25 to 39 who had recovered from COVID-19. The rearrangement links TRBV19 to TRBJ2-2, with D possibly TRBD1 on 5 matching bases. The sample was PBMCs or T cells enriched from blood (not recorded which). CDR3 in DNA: TGTGCCAGTAGTATCGACAGTGTGACCGGGGAGCTGTTTTTT. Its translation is CASSIDSVTGELFF.